Shown below are 4 T cell receptor beta chains from a single sample sequenced in a study of blood T cell repertoires in COVID-19. Sequencing used immunoSEQ multiplex PCR; TCRdb keeps in-frame clones, though not all of them. The top ten hold 1% to 1.5% of the sample, which has about 62,000 clones, roughly 89% seen once. The sample consisted of peripheral blood. Receptors were obtained from an elderly woman with acute or convalescent COVID-19.

CDR3 in amino acids: CSVEVGGQMPDTQYF. The CDR3 coding sequence is TGCAGCGTTGAAGTGGGAGGCCAGATGCCAGATACGCAGTATTTT. This chain uses TRBV29-1 with TRBJ2-3; a possible D gene is TRBD2 (6 bases). Germline CDR1 SQVTM, CDR2 ANQGSEA. V was trimmed by 1 base and J by 4 bases, leaving 15 bases between them. The CDR3 has 15 residues.

This chain joins TRBV30 and TRBJ2-7; D unresolved. The CDR3 contains 14 residues. Germline CDR1 is GTSNPN and CDR2 is SVGIG (reference sequence). The germline V and J ends were trimmed by 7 bases and 2 bases, with 18 bases remaining between them. In nucleotides, the CDR3 is TGTGCCTTGGGTCGAGGTCGGATCCCCTACGAGCAGTACTTC. Its protein is CALGRGRIPYEQYF.

This clone occurred a few times. V and J are TRBV30 and TRBJ1-2; a weak D match, TRBD1 (5 bases). Germline assignment: CDR1 GTSNPN and CDR2 SVGIG (reference sequence). This CDR3 spans 16 amino acids. The germline V and J ends were trimmed by 3 bases and 3 bases, with 20 bases remaining between them. The CDR3 nucleotides are TGTGCCTGGAGGGCCTACCTCCGGGGGTTCGACTATGGCTACACCTTC. Its protein product is CAWRAYLRGFDYGYTF.

V and J are TRBV19 and TRBJ2-1; the match to TRBD2 covers 14 bases. V was clipped by 5 bases and J by 7 bases; unmatched bases: 7. Germline-derived CDR1 and CDR2 are LNHDA and SQIVND (reference sequence). The CDR3 sequence is 16 residues long. The chain's CDR3 is CASSPGLAGGGNEQFF. DNA for the CDR3: TGTGCCAGTAGTCCCGGACTAGCGGGAGGAGGAAATGAGCAGTTCTTC.